The rows below give T cell receptor beta chains drawn from one sample of a study of shared clonotypes between healthy human individuals. Produced via immunoSEQ multiplex PCR; TCRdb's table is partial and in-frame only. The data hold roughly 2.2 million clones, with around 92% observed a single time. The sample taken for sequencing was naive CD4+ T cells from PBMCs. These TCRs come from a man between 18 and 29 years old in good health. Some clones in this sample may be carry-over from other donors' samples. Each CDR3 is given with its conserved first and last residue. A D gene is named only where the DNA matches it firmly. Not every row has a clone size; where given, it reads once, few, many or a size class.

clone size: NA
J gene: TRBJ2-1
D gene: NA
V gene: TRBV28
CDR3 protein: CASSPGLREQFF
CDR3 DNA: TGTGCCAGCAGTCCAGGACTCCGGGAGCAGTTCTTC

clone size: NA
J gene: TRBJ2-7
D gene: NA
V gene: TRBV6-6
CDR3 protein: CASSHPGGPIPYEQYF
CDR3 DNA: TGTGCCAGCAGTCACCCCGGGGGGCCGATCCCCTACGAGCAGTACTTC

clone size: NA
J gene: TRBJ1-5
D gene: NA
V gene: TRBV23-1
CDR3 protein: CASSHYGDGENSSFNQPQHF
CDR3 DNA: TGCGCCAGCAGTCACTATGGAGATGGGGAGAATTCTTCTTTTAATCAGCCCCAGCATTTT

clone size: NA
J gene: TRBJ1-1
D gene: NA
V gene: TRBV5-1
CDR3 protein: CASSQTPGNTEAFF
CDR3 DNA: TGCGCCAGCAGCCAAACCCCGGGTAACACTGAAGCTTTCTTT

clone size: NA
J gene: TRBJ2-2
D gene: TRBD2
V gene: TRBV7-3
CDR3 protein: CASSFGLASGELFF
CDR3 DNA: TGTGCCAGCAGCTTTGGACTAGCTTCCGGGGAGCTGTTTTTT

clone size: NA
J gene: TRBJ2-5
D gene: NA
V gene: TRBV25-1
CDR3 protein: CASSDSLQGEETQYF
CDR3 DNA: TGTGCCAGCAGTGATAGCTTACAGGGAGAAGAGACCCAGTACTTC

clone size: NA
J gene: TRBJ2-1
D gene: NA
V gene: TRBV10-3
CDR3 protein: CATGFDGDEQFF
CDR3 DNA: TGTGCCACAGGATTCGACGGGGATGAGCAGTTCTTC

clone size: NA
J gene: TRBJ1-2
D gene: TRBD1
V gene: TRBV28
CDR3 protein: CASLLTQGQSGVGGYTF
CDR3 DNA: TGTGCCAGCTTGCTTACCCAGGGACAGAGCGGGGTGGGTGGCTACACCTTC

clone size: NA
J gene: TRBJ2-5
D gene: NA
V gene: TRBV7-2
CDR3 protein: CASSPSRETQYF
CDR3 DNA: TGTGCCAGCAGCCCCTCCCGGGAGACCCAGTACTTC

clone size: NA
J gene: TRBJ2-4
D gene: NA
V gene: TRBV30
CDR3 protein: CAWSVGSVQNIQYF
CDR3 DNA: TGTGCCTGGAGTGTTGGGAGCGTCCAAAACATTCAGTACTTC

clone size: NA
J gene: TRBJ2-1
D gene: TRBD2
V gene: TRBV11-2
CDR3 protein: CASSSGSGTSYNEQFF
CDR3 DNA: TGTGCCAGCAGCTCCGGTAGCGGGACCTCCTACAATGAGCAGTTCTTC

clone size: NA
J gene: TRBJ2-7
D gene: NA
V gene: TRBV5-4
CDR3 protein: CASSFGDNTPRGYEQYF
CDR3 DNA: TGTGCCAGCAGCTTCGGGGACAATACCCCAAGGGGCTACGAGCAGTACTTC

clone size: NA
J gene: TRBJ2-6
D gene: NA
V gene: TRBV27
CDR3 protein: CASSLSRASPGANVLTF
CDR3 DNA: TGTGCCAGCAGTTTATCGAGGGCCTCCCCTGGGGCCAACGTCCTGACTTTC

clone size: once
J gene: TRBJ2-3
D gene: NA
V gene: TRBV7-2
CDR3 protein: CASIPSRETDTQYF
CDR3 DNA: TGTGCCAGCATCCCCTCCAGAGAAACAGATACGCAGTATTTT

clone size: NA
J gene: TRBJ2-7
D gene: TRBD1
V gene: TRBV27
CDR3 protein: CASSFNYLGQGFYEQYF
CDR3 DNA: TGTGCCAGCAGTTTTAATTATCTGGGACAGGGTTTCTACGAGCAGTACTTC

clone size: NA
J gene: TRBJ1-5
D gene: NA
V gene: TRBV15
CDR3 protein: CATSRDLIGSNQPQHF
CDR3 DNA: TGTGCCACCAGCAGAGATCTCATAGGCAGCAATCAGCCCCAGCATTTT

clone size: NA
J gene: TRBJ2-5
D gene: NA
V gene: TRBV5-6
CDR3 protein: CASSLVTPGQETQYF
CDR3 DNA: TGTGCCAGCAGCTTGGTGACGCCTGGTCAAGAGACCCAGTACTTC

clone size: NA
J gene: TRBJ1-1
D gene: NA
V gene: TRBV6-1
CDR3 protein: CASAAGRLGNTEAFF
CDR3 DNA: TGTGCCAGCGCCGCTGGCAGGCTCGGGAACACTGAAGCTTTCTTT

clone size: NA
J gene: TRBJ2-7
D gene: NA
V gene: TRBV5-1
CDR3 protein: CASSLAGRDLYEQYF
CDR3 DNA: TGCGCCAGCAGCTTGGCCGGGCGGGACCTCTACGAGCAGTACTTC

clone size: few
J gene: TRBJ1-1
D gene: NA
V gene: TRBV10-3
CDR3 protein: CAITAVADTEAFF
CDR3 DNA: TGTGCCATCACCGCGGTGGCGGACACTGAAGCTTTCTTT

clone size: few
J gene: TRBJ1-1
D gene: NA
V gene: TRBV11-1
CDR3 protein: CASSTDRDTEAFF
CDR3 DNA: TGTGCCAGCAGCACGGACAGAGACACTGAAGCTTTCTTT

clone size: once
J gene: TRBJ1-3
D gene: NA
V gene: TRBV6-1
CDR3 protein: CASSEDFSGNTIYF
CDR3 DNA: TGTGCCAGCAGTGAGGACTTCTCTGGAAACACCATATATTTT

clone size: NA
J gene: TRBJ2-5
D gene: TRBD2
V gene: TRBV5-1
CDR3 protein: CASSLSGGTQETQYF
CDR3 DNA: TGCGCCAGCAGCCTTAGCGGGGGTACCCAAGAGACCCAGTACTTC

clone size: NA
J gene: TRBJ2-3
D gene: TRBD2
V gene: TRBV7-9
CDR3 protein: CASRYLAGLTDTQYF
CDR3 DNA: TGTGCCAGCAGGTACCTAGCGGGGCTCACAGATACGCAGTATTTT

clone size: NA
J gene: TRBJ1-1
D gene: NA
V gene: TRBV7-2
CDR3 protein: CASSLKLGWEAFF
CDR3 DNA: TGTGCCAGCAGCTTAAAGTTGGGCTGGGAAGCTTTCTTT

clone size: NA
J gene: TRBJ2-7
D gene: NA
V gene: TRBV21-1
CDR3 protein: CASSKERAGVVRDYEQYF
CDR3 DNA: TGTGCCAGCAGCAAAGAGCGAGCGGGAGTGGTAAGGGACTACGAGCAGTACTTC

clone size: NA
J gene: TRBJ1-4
D gene: NA
V gene: TRBV5-1
CDR3 protein: CASSSEATNEKLFF
CDR3 DNA: TGCGCCAGCAGCTCGGAAGCAACTAATGAAAAACTGTTTTTT

clone size: NA
J gene: TRBJ2-1
D gene: NA
V gene: TRBV9
CDR3 protein: CASSVVSQSEQFF
CDR3 DNA: TGTGCCAGCAGCGTTGTAAGTCAGTCTGAGCAGTTCTTC

clone size: NA
J gene: TRBJ2-7
D gene: TRBD2
V gene: TRBV10-3
CDR3 protein: CAISDSSGNSYEQYF
CDR3 DNA: TGTGCCATCAGTGACAGTAGCGGGAACTCCTACGAGCAGTACTTC

clone size: NA
J gene: TRBJ2-7
D gene: TRBD2
V gene: TRBV10-3
CDR3 protein: CASSGRAGDEQYF
CDR3 DNA: TGTGCCAGTAGCGGGAGGGCCGGGGACGAGCAGTACTTC

clone size: once
J gene: TRBJ2-2
D gene: TRBD1
V gene: TRBV19
CDR3 protein: CASNDRGLAGELFF
CDR3 DNA: TGTGCCAGTAATGACAGGGGGCTTGCCGGGGAGCTGTTTTTT

clone size: NA
J gene: TRBJ2-2
D gene: TRBD2
V gene: TRBV5-4
CDR3 protein: CASSSVSGRGNTGELFF
CDR3 DNA: TGTGCCAGCAGCTCCGTTAGCGGGAGAGGGAACACCGGGGAGCTGTTTTTT

clone size: NA
J gene: TRBJ2-1
D gene: TRBD2
V gene: TRBV4-1
CDR3 protein: CASSQEGLAGVNEQFF
CDR3 DNA: TGCGCCAGCAGCCAAGAAGGCCTAGCGGGAGTTAATGAGCAGTTCTTC

clone size: NA
J gene: TRBJ2-1
D gene: TRBD2
V gene: TRBV18
CDR3 protein: CASSAHPPKTLSGSIYNEQFF
CDR3 DNA: TGTGCCAGCTCAGCACACCCACCAAAGACACTTAGCGGGAGTATCTACAATGAGCAGTTCTTC

clone size: NA
J gene: TRBJ2-1
D gene: NA
V gene: TRBV28
CDR3 protein: CASRQYRASEVNEQFF
CDR3 DNA: TGTGCCAGCAGGCAATACCGAGCGTCTGAGGTCAATGAGCAGTTCTTC

clone size: NA
J gene: TRBJ2-5
D gene: NA
V gene: TRBV29-1
CDR3 protein: CSGDRFQETQYF
CDR3 DNA: TGCAGCGGCGACAGATTTCAAGAGACCCAGTACTTC

clone size: NA
J gene: TRBJ1-5
D gene: NA
V gene: TRBV28
CDR3 protein: CASSPLNQPQHF
CDR3 DNA: TGTGCCAGCAGTCCCCTAAATCAGCCCCAGCATTTT

clone size: NA
J gene: TRBJ1-2
D gene: NA
V gene: TRBV28
CDR3 protein: CASSLQTQTGGYTF
CDR3 DNA: TGTGCCAGCAGTCTTCAGACCCAAACGGGGGGCTACACCTTC

clone size: NA
J gene: TRBJ2-7
D gene: NA
V gene: TRBV21-1
CDR3 protein: CASSKTGTSGYEQYF
CDR3 DNA: TGTGCCAGCAGCAAGACCGGGACTAGCGGCTACGAGCAGTACTTC

clone size: NA
J gene: TRBJ2-6
D gene: NA
V gene: TRBV5-4
CDR3 protein: CASSLRQGGPGANVLTF
CDR3 DNA: TGTGCCAGCAGCTTGCGACAGGGAGGTCCTGGGGCCAACGTCCTGACTTTC

clone size: NA
J gene: TRBJ1-5
D gene: NA
V gene: TRBV6-1
CDR3 protein: CASRSMESNQPQHF
CDR3 DNA: TGTGCCAGCAGAAGCATGGAAAGCAATCAGCCCCAGCATTTT

clone size: NA
J gene: TRBJ2-1
D gene: NA
V gene: TRBV4-2
CDR3 protein: CASSQAPAGPSNEQFF
CDR3 DNA: TGTGCCAGCAGCCAAGCTCCGGCTGGGCCCTCCAATGAGCAGTTCTTC

clone size: NA
J gene: TRBJ2-4
D gene: NA
V gene: TRBV7-2
CDR3 protein: CASSLLGIQYF
CDR3 DNA: TGTGCCAGCAGCTTATTAGGCATTCAGTACTTC

clone size: few
J gene: TRBJ1-1
D gene: NA
V gene: TRBV29-1
CDR3 protein: CSVEKPGDEAFF
CDR3 DNA: TGCAGCGTTGAGAAACCCGGAGATGAAGCTTTCTTT

clone size: NA
J gene: TRBJ2-7
D gene: TRBD2
V gene: TRBV27
CDR3 protein: CASSFHSGRARGEQYF
CDR3 DNA: TGTGCCAGCAGTTTCCATAGCGGGAGGGCCCGGGGCGAGCAGTACTTC

clone size: once
J gene: TRBJ2-1
D gene: NA
V gene: TRBV2
CDR3 protein: CASRRRTRDEQFF
CDR3 DNA: TGTGCCAGCAGGCGCCGGACACGAGATGAGCAGTTCTTC

clone size: once
J gene: TRBJ2-3
D gene: TRBD1
V gene: TRBV7-8
CDR3 protein: CASSLVRIPGQGSTDTQYF
CDR3 DNA: TGTGCCAGCAGCTTAGTTCGGATACCGGGACAGGGAAGCACAGATACGCAGTATTTT

clone size: NA
J gene: TRBJ2-7
D gene: NA
V gene: TRBV11-1
CDR3 protein: CASSLPKGGTFPYEQYF
CDR3 DNA: TGTGCCAGCAGCCTTCCAAAGGGGGGGACATTCCCCTACGAGCAGTACTTC

clone size: NA
J gene: TRBJ2-1
D gene: NA
V gene: TRBV28
CDR3 protein: CATGVGYLYNEQFF
CDR3 DNA: TGTGCTACTGGGGTAGGATACCTTTACAATGAGCAGTTCTTC

clone size: NA
J gene: TRBJ1-5
D gene: NA
V gene: TRBV10-3
CDR3 protein: CAISESKDYSNQPQHF
CDR3 DNA: TGTGCCATCAGTGAGTCGAAGGATTATAGCAATCAGCCCCAGCATTTT

clone size: NA
J gene: TRBJ2-3
D gene: NA
V gene: TRBV18
CDR3 protein: CASSKVAGSDTQYF
CDR3 DNA: TGTGCCAGCTCAAAGGTTGCAGGATCCGATACGCAGTATTTT

clone size: NA
J gene: TRBJ2-1
D gene: TRBD2
V gene: TRBV7-2
CDR3 protein: CASSRGASYTASGRRFF
CDR3 DNA: TGTGCCAGCAGCCGCGGAGCTTCTTACACGGCTAGCGGGAGAAGGTTCTTC

clone size: NA
J gene: TRBJ1-3
D gene: NA
V gene: TRBV5-1
CDR3 protein: CASSLVAGNTIYF
CDR3 DNA: TGCGCCAGCAGCTTGGTAGCGGGAAACACCATATATTTT

clone size: NA
J gene: TRBJ1-2
D gene: NA
V gene: TRBV5-4
CDR3 protein: CASSPQGYGYTF
CDR3 DNA: TGTGCCAGCAGCCCCCAGGGTTATGGCTACACCTTC

clone size: NA
J gene: TRBJ1-1
D gene: TRBD1
V gene: TRBV28
CDR3 protein: CASSVPGQGAFTEAFF
CDR3 DNA: TGTGCCAGCAGTGTGCCGGGACAGGGGGCTTTTACTGAAGCTTTCTTT

clone size: NA
J gene: TRBJ1-1
D gene: TRBD1
V gene: TRBV27
CDR3 protein: CASSLNSRLTSRDRSWKAFF
CDR3 DNA: TGTGCCAGCAGTTTAAACTCTCGACTTACTTCACGGGACAGGAGCTGGAAAGCTTTCTTT

clone size: NA
J gene: TRBJ2-7
D gene: NA
V gene: TRBV2
CDR3 protein: CASRRDGSYEQYF
CDR3 DNA: TGTGCCAGCAGACGGGACGGCTCCTACGAGCAGTACTTC

clone size: NA
J gene: TRBJ2-2
D gene: NA
V gene: TRBV9
CDR3 protein: CASSVLDTAAFAGELFF
CDR3 DNA: TGTGCCAGCAGCGTTCTAGATACAGCCGCCTTTGCCGGGGAGCTGTTTTTT

clone size: NA
J gene: TRBJ2-3
D gene: NA
V gene: TRBV18
CDR3 protein: CASSPGDTQYF
CDR3 DNA: TGTGCCAGCTCACCCGGAGATACGCAGTATTTT